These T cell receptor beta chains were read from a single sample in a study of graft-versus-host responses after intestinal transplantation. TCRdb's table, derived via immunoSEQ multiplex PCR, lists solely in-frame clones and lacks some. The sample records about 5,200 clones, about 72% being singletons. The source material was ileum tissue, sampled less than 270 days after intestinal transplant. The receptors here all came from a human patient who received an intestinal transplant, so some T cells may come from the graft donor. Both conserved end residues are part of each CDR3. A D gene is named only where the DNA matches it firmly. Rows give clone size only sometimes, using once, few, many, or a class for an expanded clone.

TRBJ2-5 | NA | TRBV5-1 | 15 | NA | CASSPLPASQETQYF | TGCGCCAGCAGCCCCCTACCCGCGTCCCAAGAGACCCAGTACTTC
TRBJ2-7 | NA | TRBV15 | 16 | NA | CATSRPTGTSSYEQYF | TGTGCCACCAGCAGACCAACCGGGACAAGCTCCTACGAGCAGTACTTC
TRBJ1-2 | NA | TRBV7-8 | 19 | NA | CASSLGTGREAADNYGYTF | TGTGCCAGCAGCTTAGGTACAGGTCGGGAGGCAGCCGATAACTATGGCTACACCTTC
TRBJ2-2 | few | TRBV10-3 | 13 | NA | CAISWAKAGELFF | TGTGCCATCAGTTGGGCCAAGGCCGGGGAGCTGTTTTTT
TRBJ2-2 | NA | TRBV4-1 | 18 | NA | CASSQAPAGSGNTGELFF | TGCGCCAGCAGCCAAGCCCCGGCAGGTAGCGGGAACACCGGGGAGCTGTTTTTT
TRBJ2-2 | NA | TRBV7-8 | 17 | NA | CASSLVRLAVRGGELFF | TGTGCCAGCAGCTTAGTCCGGCTAGCGGTCAGGGGCGGGGAGCTGTTTTTT
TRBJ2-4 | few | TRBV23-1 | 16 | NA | CASSRLAKLAKNIQYF | TGCGCCAGCAGTCGGCTAGCAAAACTAGCCAAAAACATTCAGTACTTC
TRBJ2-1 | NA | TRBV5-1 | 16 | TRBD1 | CASSFPSGQGANEQFF | TGCGCCAGCAGCTTCCCCTCCGGACAGGGGGCTAATGAGCAGTTCTTC
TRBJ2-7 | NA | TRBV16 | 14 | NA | CASSQSRGGYEQYF | TGTGCCAGCAGCCAATCTCGAGGGGGCTACGAGCAGTACTTC
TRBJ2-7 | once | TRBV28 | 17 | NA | CASSFSPPGSDGYEQYF | TGTGCCAGCAGTTTTTCTCCGCCGGGTTCGGATGGGTACGAGCAGTACTTC
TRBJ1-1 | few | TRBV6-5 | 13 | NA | CASSYVVNTEAFF | TGTGCCAGCAGTTACGTCGTGAACACTGAAGCTTTCTTT
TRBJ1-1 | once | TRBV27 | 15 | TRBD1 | CASSLHRGRDIEAFF | TGTGCCAGCAGTCTCCACAGGGGGCGGGACATTGAAGCTTTCTTT
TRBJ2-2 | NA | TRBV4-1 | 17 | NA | CASSQGVLAQMPGELFF | TGCGCCAGCAGCCAAGGGGTTCTAGCCCAGATGCCCGGGGAGCTGTTTTTT